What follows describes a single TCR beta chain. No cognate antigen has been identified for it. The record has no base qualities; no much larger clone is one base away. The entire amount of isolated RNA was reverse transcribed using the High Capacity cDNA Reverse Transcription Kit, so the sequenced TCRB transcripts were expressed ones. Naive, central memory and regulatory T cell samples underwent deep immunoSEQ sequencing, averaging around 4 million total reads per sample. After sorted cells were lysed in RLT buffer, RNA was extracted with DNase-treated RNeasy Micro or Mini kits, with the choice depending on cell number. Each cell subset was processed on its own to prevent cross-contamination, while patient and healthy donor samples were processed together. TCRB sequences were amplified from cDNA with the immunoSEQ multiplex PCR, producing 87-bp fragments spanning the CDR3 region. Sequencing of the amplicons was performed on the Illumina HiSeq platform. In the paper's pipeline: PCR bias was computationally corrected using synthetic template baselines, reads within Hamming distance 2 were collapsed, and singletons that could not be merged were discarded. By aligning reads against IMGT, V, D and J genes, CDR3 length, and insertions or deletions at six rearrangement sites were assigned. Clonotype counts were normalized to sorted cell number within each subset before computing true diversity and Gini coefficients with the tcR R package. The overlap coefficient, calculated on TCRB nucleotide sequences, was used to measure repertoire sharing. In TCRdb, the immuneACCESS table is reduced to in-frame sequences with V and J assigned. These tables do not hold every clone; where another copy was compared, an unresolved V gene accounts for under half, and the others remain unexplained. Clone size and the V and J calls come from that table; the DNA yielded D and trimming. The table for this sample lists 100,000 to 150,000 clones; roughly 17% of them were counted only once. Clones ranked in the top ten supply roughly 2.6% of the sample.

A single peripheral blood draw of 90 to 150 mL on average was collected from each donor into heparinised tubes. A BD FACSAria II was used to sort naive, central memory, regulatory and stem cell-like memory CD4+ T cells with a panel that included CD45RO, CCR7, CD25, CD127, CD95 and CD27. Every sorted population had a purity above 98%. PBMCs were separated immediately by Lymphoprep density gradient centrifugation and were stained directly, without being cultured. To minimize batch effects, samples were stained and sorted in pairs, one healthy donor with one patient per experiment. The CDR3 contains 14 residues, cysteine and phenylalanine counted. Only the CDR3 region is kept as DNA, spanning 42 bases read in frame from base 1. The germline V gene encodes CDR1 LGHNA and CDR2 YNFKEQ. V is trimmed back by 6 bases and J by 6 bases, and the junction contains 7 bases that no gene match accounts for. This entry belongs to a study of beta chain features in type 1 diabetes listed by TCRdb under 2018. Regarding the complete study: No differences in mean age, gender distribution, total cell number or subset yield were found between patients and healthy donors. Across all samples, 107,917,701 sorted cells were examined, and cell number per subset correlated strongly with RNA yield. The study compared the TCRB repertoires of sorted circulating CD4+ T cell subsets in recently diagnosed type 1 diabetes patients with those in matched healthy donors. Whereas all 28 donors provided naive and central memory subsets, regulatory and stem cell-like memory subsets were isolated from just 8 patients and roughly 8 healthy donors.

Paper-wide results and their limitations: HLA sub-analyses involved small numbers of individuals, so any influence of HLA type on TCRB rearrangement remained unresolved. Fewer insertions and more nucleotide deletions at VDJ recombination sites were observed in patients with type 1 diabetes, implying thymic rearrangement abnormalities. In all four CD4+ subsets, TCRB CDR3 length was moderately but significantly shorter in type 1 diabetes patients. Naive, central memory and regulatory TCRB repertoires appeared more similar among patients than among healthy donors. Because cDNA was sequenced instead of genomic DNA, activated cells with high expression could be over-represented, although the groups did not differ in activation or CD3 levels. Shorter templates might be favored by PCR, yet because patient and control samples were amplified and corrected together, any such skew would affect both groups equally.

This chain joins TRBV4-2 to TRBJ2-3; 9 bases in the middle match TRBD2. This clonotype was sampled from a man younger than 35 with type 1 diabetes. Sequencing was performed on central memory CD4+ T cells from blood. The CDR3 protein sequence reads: CASRPVAGEDTQYF. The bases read TGTGCCAGCAGGCCCGTAGCGGGAGAGGATACGCAGTATTTT.